This T cell receptor beta chain is from a study of blood T cell repertoires in COVID-19 (dated by TCRdb to 2020 to 2021). Background on the whole study: Collaborator samples came from the United States, Italy and Spain and covered acute and convalescent phases of COVID-19. The repertoires were released in a freely available public database intended as a resource for research on the immune response to SARS-CoV-2. The samples were drawn from the first 160 participants of the ongoing ImmuneRACE study and from 950 to 1,500 subjects provided by 6 global collaborators. The material from the prospective study consisted of cDNA or gDNA derived from T cells, B-cell-depleted T cells, or PBMCs. The dataset comprised deeply sampled blood TCRbeta repertoires from subjects exposed to, actively infected with, or recovered from COVID-19. The sample metadata nearly always contained a de-identified subject ID, COVID-19 status, age in years and sex. HLA class I and class II types, where available, came from metadata supplied by the sample provider rather than from assay-based typing. Summary of the overall study and its limitations: Clinical and demographic metadata were provided uncurated, with the amount varying by source and participant.

This clone appeared a single time. Its antigen is currently not known. Base qualities are not provided; no much larger clone lies one nucleotide away. The immunoSEQ Assay, a bias-controlled multiplex PCR, was used to amplify TCRbeta CDR3 regions from genomic DNA. The original methods were these. The number of nucleated cells in each sample was estimated from the amplification of reference gene primers within the assay. To quantify the absolute abundance of each unique TCRbeta CDR3 rearrangement, sequence reads were collapsed and filtered. For each sample, productive Simpson clonality was calculated by taking the square root of Simpson's diversity index across productive rearrangements. This immuneACCESS table, as held by TCRdb, lists in-frame sequences with V and J called but not all clones. Of the missing ones, under half trace to an unresolved V gene in checked studies; the others have no known cause. That table is the source of V, J and clone size, and D and trimming were worked out from the DNA. The sample records roughly 260,000 clones, about nine tenths of which are singletons. The top ten clonotypes cover approximately 10% of the sample.

In Seattle, one collaborating source enrolled patients while the infection was active and tracked those patients longitudinally over the course of disease. The collaborating institutions used their own protocols to collect whole blood in K2EDTA tubes. For TCRbeta analysis, collaborators shipped samples as frozen whole blood, isolated PBMCs, or DNA extracted from either of those sample types. The cysteine opens and the phenylalanine closes a CDR3 of 14 amino acids. The retained sequence is limited to the CDR3, 42 bases, with the frame set at the first base. V is clipped by 4 bases and J by 4 bases, and the sequence between their germline boundaries is 13 bases long. CDR1 and CDR2 were assigned from the germline V gene as SQVTM and ANQGSEA.

The chain was built from TRBV29-1 and TRBJ2-2, and the D gene may be TRBD2, 5 bases matching. Source material: peripheral blood. The TCR originated in a woman in her 30s with COVID-19, enrolled during active disease. The CDR3 protein is CSVGFEGATGELFF. The DNA is as follows: TGCAGCGTTGGATTCGAGGGAGCCACCGGGGAGCTGTTTTTT.